A single sample gave rise to the 25 T cell receptor beta chains below, sequenced in a study of cytomegalovirus exposure and HLA in healthy donors. The PCR ran on 60 Vbeta and 13 Jbeta primers. Generated by immunoSEQ multiplex PCR, the TCRdb table keeps only in-frame clones and is missing some. The table includes 150,000 to 200,000 clones, roughly 13% detected once. Sequencing input: PBMCs. Receptors were obtained from a man aged 45-60 years in good health and CMV-seropositive.

The rearrangement links TRBV28 to TRBJ1-2; D is unresolved. The ends were cut back, 5 bases at V and 1 base at J, with 14 bases in the middle. Germline V gene sequence: CDR1 MDHEN, CDR2 SYDVKM. This CDR3 region has 15 residues. The CDR3 loop reads CASSPSPVNNYGYTF. CDR3 nucleotide sequence: TGTGCCAGCAGTCCCTCACCGGTAAATAACTATGGCTACACCTTC.

The chain couples TRBV5-4 to TRBJ2-3, with 9 bases fitting TRBD2. The CDR3 length is 16 residues. Germline CDR1 SGHNT, CDR2 YYREEE (reference sequence). V was pared by 3 bases and J by 4 bases, with 9 bases of the junction left unmatched. CDR3 in DNA: TGTGCCAGCAGCTCCGCGGGGGGGGCGGGCCCAGATACGCAGTATTTT. Its protein is CASSSAGGAGPDTQYF.

This chain uses TRBV7-2 with TRBJ1-1, with D uncertain. The CDR3 sequence is 14 residues long. Per germline, CDR1 SGHTA and CDR2 FQGNSA. The ends were cut back, 1 base at V and 0 bases at J, with 6 bases in the middle. This CDR3 reads CASSLGAVNTEAFF. CDR3 sequence (DNA): TGTGCCAGCAGCTTAGGGGCCGTGAACACTGAAGCTTTCTTT.

This clone has more than one count but fewer than ten. The J gene is TRBJ2-2, the V gene TRBV10-3; 7 bases align to TRBD2. There are 19 residues in the CDR3. Germline CDR1 reads ENHRY; CDR2 reads SYGVKD. Trimming took 5 bases from V and 4 from J; bases not matched to a gene: 19. CDR3 DNA: TGTGCCATCAGTTGGGACCGGAGGGAGACTAGCCCAGGCACCGGGGAGCTGTTTTTT. This sequence encodes CAISWDRRETSPGTGELFF.

The V and J genes are TRBV2 and TRBJ2-3; D not resolved. The V and J ends lost 6 bases and 4 bases respectively, with 5 bases between them. The CDR3 contains 11 residues. CDR1 is SNHLY, CDR2 FYNNEI, per germline. The CDR3 region is CASRAADTQYF. The CDR3 nucleotides read TGTGCCAGCAGGGCAGCAGATACGCAGTATTTT.

In its sample, this clone was seen a few times. The chain recombines TRBV6-1 with TRBJ2-7, with D perhaps TRBD2 (5 bases). The CDR3 is made up of 14 amino acids. The V end lost 2 bases, the J end lost 2 bases, and 10 bases lay between the germline ends. Germline CDR1 is MNHNS and CDR2 is SASEGT. For the CDR3, the DNA is TGTGCCAGCAGTGAATCCGGGGTCCCCTACGAGCAGTACGTC. Its translation: CASSESGVPYEQYV.

The J gene is TRBJ1-2, the V gene TRBV27; D is ambiguous. Germline assignment: CDR1 MNHEY and CDR2 SMNVEV (reference sequence). The CDR3 loop spans 13 amino acids. Trimming removed 5 bases at V and 8 bases at J, with 15 bases between. The CDR3 is CASSHPGSEGYTF. CDR3 in DNA: TGTGCCAGCAGTCACCCCGGGAGCGAGGGCTACACCTTC.

This clone was observed a handful of times. V usage is TRBV6-6 and J usage is TRBJ2-5; a weak D match, TRBD1 (5 bases). The J call may not be correct, given that the DNA end is closer to TRBJ2-7. This CDR3 comprises 11 residues. Germline CDR1 reads MNHNY; CDR2 reads SVGAGI (reference sequence). CDR3: CASRQVNEQYF. The CDR3 DNA is TGTGCCAGCAGACAGGTGAACGAGCAGTACTTC.

This clone was observed a handful of times. This chain uses TRBV29-1 with TRBJ1-2, with TRBD1 matching over 7 bases. Per the germline V gene, CDR1 is SQVTM and CDR2 is ANQGSEA. Trimming took 3 bases from V and 8 from J; bases not matched to a gene: 9. This CDR3 comprises 13 residues. In nucleotides, the CDR3 is TGCAGCGTTGATGGAGGGGGCCGGATCGGCTACACCTTC. This codes for CSVDGGGRIGYTF. Together with reference TRBV29-1 and TRBJ1-2, the CDR3 gives the full variable domain: SAVISQKPSRDICQRGTSLTIQCQVDSQVTMMFWYRQQPGQSLTLIATANQGSEATYESGFVIDKFPISRPNLTFSTLTVSNMSPEDSSIYLCSVDGGGRIGYTFGSGTRLTVV.

This clone was counted only a few times. The chain couples TRBV27 to TRBJ2-3; 13 bases agree with TRBD2. Germline V CDR1 and CDR2: MNHEY, SMNVEV (reference sequence). This CDR3 comprises 18 residues. V trimming: 3 bases; J trimming: 7 bases; junction bases outside the gene matches: 13. The CDR3 sequence is CASSFATPGLAGVYTQYF. DNA for the CDR3: TGTGCCAGCAGTTTCGCAACCCCCGGACTAGCGGGGGTCTATACGCAGTATTTT.

The chain is built from TRBV10-2 and TRBJ2-5; the D is unclear. CDR1 is WSHSY and CDR2 is SAAADI in the germline V gene. This CDR3 contains 11 residues. V was pared by 3 bases and J by 6 bases, with 5 bases between. The CDR3 bases are TGCGCCAGCAGTGAAGCGAAGACCCAGTACTTC. Protein: CASSEAKTQYF.

CDR3 amino acids: CASSLTSPYEQYF. CDR3 coding DNA: TGTGCCAGCAGCTTGACAAGTCCCTACGAGCAGTACTTC. The rearrangement joins TRBV5-8 to TRBJ2-7; D gene ambiguous. V lost 1 base to trimming and J lost 2 bases, with 7 bases between them. The CDR3 runs to 13 residues. Germline V CDR1 and CDR2: SGHTS, YDEGEE. The full variable domain, in which reference TRBV5-8 and TRBJ2-7 provide the parts outside the CDR3, is EAGVTQSPTHLIKTRGQQATLRCSPISGHTSVYWYQQALGLGLQFLLWYDEGEERNRGNFPPRFSGRQFPNYSSELNVNALELEDSALYLCASSLTSPYEQYFGPGTRLTVT.

This clone was seen only a few times. J is TRBJ1-4 and V is TRBV6-5, with 7 positions matching TRBD1. There are 13 residues in the CDR3. V lost 7 bases to trimming and J lost 4 bases; unmatched junction nucleotides: 3. CDR1 and CDR2 from the germline V gene are MNHEY and SVGAGI. CDR3 nucleotides: TGTGCCAGCAAAGGGGGCCGTAATGAAAAACTGTTTTTT. It encodes CASKGGRNEKLFF.

The V and J genes are TRBV28 and TRBJ1-4; D perhaps matches TRBD1 (6 bases). From germline, CDR1 is MDHEN and CDR2 SYDVKM. The CDR3 consists of 15 residues. Trimming pared 6 bases from V and 2 bases from J, leaving 13 bases between. The CDR3 coding sequence is TGTGCCAGCAGCCGGGGGGGGCTGACTAATGAAAAACTGTTTTTT. Translated: CASSRGGLTNEKLFF.

This clone has more than one count but fewer than ten. This chain connects TRBV7-6 to TRBJ1-2; 7 bases are shared with TRBD1. The V and J ends lost 1 base and 8 bases, in that order; junction bases with no gene match: 4. Germline V gene sequence: CDR1 SGHVS, CDR2 FNYEAQ. The CDR3 sequence is 13 residues long. CDR3 nucleotide sequence: TGTGCCAGCAGCTTAGGAAGGGGGCTCGGCTACACCTTC. Residues: CASSLGRGLGYTF.

The chain couples TRBV7-2 to TRBJ1-3, with D unresolved. Germline V lookup: CDR1 SGHTA, CDR2 FQGNSA. The CDR3 is 15 amino acids. The V and J ends lost 0 bases and 0 bases respectively, with 6 bases between them. CDR3 in DNA: TGTGCCAGCAGCTTAGCGGCACCCTCTGGAAACACCATATATTTT. It encodes CASSLAAPSGNTIYF.

This clone was counted only a few times. The chain combines TRBV4-2 with TRBJ1-3, with 7 bases aligning to TRBD1. From germline, CDR1 is LGHNA and CDR2 YNFKEQ. Unmatched junction bases numbered 5, after V lost 0 bases and J lost 3 bases. CDR3 length: 16 amino acids. CDR3 bases: TGTGCCAGCAGCCAAGATTGGAGGGGGCTTGGAAACACCATATATTTT. This codes for CASSQDWRGLGNTIYF.

The chain carries TRBV7-7 and TRBJ2-5, with 7 bases that match TRBD2. From germline, CDR1 is SSHAT and CDR2 FNYEAQ (reference sequence). Germline trimming cut 5 bases from V and 2 bases from J; bases unmatched to any gene: 8. The CDR3 consists of 15 residues. The CDR3, as DNA: TGTGCCAGCAGCCCCGGGGGGAACAGACAAGAGACCCAGTACTTC. The encoded protein is CASSPGGNRQETQYF.

This clone was counted ten times or more. This likely stems from a read error, as it lies one base from a far larger clone. Other DNA sequences from this sample encode an identical CDR3 as well. The chain couples TRBV6-5 to TRBJ2-7; D possibly corresponds to TRBD2 (5 bases). The CDR3 extends over 14 amino acids. Trimming stripped 1 base from V and 4 bases from J, with 11 bases between. Germline V gives CDR1 MNHEY, CDR2 SVGAGI. Written as DNA, the CDR3 is TGTGCCAGCAGTTACTTTGGGAGTCCATACGAGCAGTACTTC. This encodes CASSYFGSPYEQYF.

The V call is TRBV7-6, the J call TRBJ2-5, with 11 positions matching TRBD1. Looked up from germline, CDR1 is SGHVS and CDR2 is FNYEAQ. The CDR3 has 16 residues. The V gene end was trimmed by 5 bases and the J gene end by 4 bases; junction bases not matched to a gene: 9. CDR3 amino acids: CASSIGTGGGRETQYF. The CDR3 coding sequence is TGTGCCAGCAGCATAGGGACAGGGGGAGGTCGAGAGACCCAGTACTTC.

This chain links TRBV5-1 with TRBJ2-3; D not certain. CDR1 SGHRS and CDR2 YFSETQ come from the germline V gene. The CDR3 runs to 12 residues. Trimming removed 3 bases from V and 10 bases from J, with 12 bases in between. The CDR3 DNA sequence: TGCGCCAGCAGCTCGGAGAAACATGCGCAGTATTTT. Its protein product is CASSSEKHAQYF.

This clone appeared a few times. The rearrangement links TRBV9 to TRBJ1-1; D unclear. Germline V gives CDR1 SGDLS, CDR2 YYNGEE. CDR3 length: 13 residues. The V gene lost 3 bases and the J gene lost 3 bases, with 9 bases spanning the gap. CDR3 sequence reads: CASSASLDTEAFF. CDR3 in DNA: TGTGCCAGCAGCGCCTCCCTTGACACTGAAGCTTTCTTT. The entire variable domain, with the rest obtained from reference TRBV9 and TRBJ1-1, is as follows: DSGVTQTPKHLITATGQRVTLRCSPRSGDLSVYWYQQSLDQGLQFLIQYYNGEERAKGNILERFSAQQFPDLHSELNLSSLELGDSALYFCASSASLDTEAFFGQGTRLTVV.

This clone occurred a few times. An end of the junction differs from the germline gene, which may be a read error. This rearrangement joins TRBV19 to TRBJ1-1; 7 nucleotides agree with TRBD1. This CDR3 comprises 13 residues. In germline, CDR1 is LNHDA, CDR2 SQIVND (reference sequence). CDR3 loop: CASSIGGGTGAFF. The CDR3 nucleotides read TGTGCCAGTAGTATAGGAGGGGGCACTGGAGCTTTCTTT.

This chain joins TRBV7-8 and TRBJ1-5; D perhaps matches TRBD1 (6 bases). Trimming left V 2 bases short and J 4 bases short, with 9 bases between. The CDR3 has 14 amino acids. Germline CDR1 is SGHVS and CDR2 is FQNEAQ. DNA of the CDR3: TGTGCCAGCAGCTTAAACAGGGATAATCAGCCCCAGCATTTT. It specifies CASSLNRDNQPQHF.

The V gene is TRBV28, the J gene TRBJ1-2; no clear D. V lost 7 bases, J lost 8 bases, and 14 bases lay in between. Germline V gives CDR1 MDHEN, CDR2 SYDVKM. This CDR3 has 12 residues. CDR3 amino acids: CASTRTGGGYTF. The CDR3 nucleotides read TGTGCCAGCACCCGGACGGGCGGGGGCTACACCTTC.